Below, 18 T cell receptor beta chains from the same sample are listed, as sequenced in a study of spatial heterogeneity in lung cancer. TCRdb re-analysed the 5' RACE reads in MiXCR, keeping a single row per CDR3 protein. The data contain some 21,000 distinct CDR3 sequences, about 4.6% of them singletons. Time point indicated: sample taken at primary tumor resection. Source: PBMCs, taken at surgery. The receptors were sampled from a male donor with early-stage non-small cell lung cancer.

This clonotype was counted at least ten times. The chain joins TRBV7-2 to TRBJ1-1; no definite D call. Per the germline V gene, CDR1 is SGHTA and CDR2 is FQGNSA. The ends were cut back, 1 base at V and 2 bases at J, with 5 bases in the middle. The CDR3 has 13 residues. CDR3: CASSLELNTEAFF. The CDR3 bases are TGTGCCAGCAGCTTAGAACTCAACACTGAAGCTTTCTTT.

This clonotype was detected ten times or more. The chain carries TRBV7-2 and TRBJ2-7; TRBD2 aligns across 9 bases. V was clipped by 3 bases and J by 4 bases; unmatched bases: 7. CDR1 and CDR2 (germline): SGHTA, FQGNSA. The CDR3 consists of 15 residues. CDR3 in DNA: TGTGCCAGCAGCTTTCTAGCGGGGTTGGTGTACGAGCAGTACTTC. It translates to CASSFLAGLVYEQYF.

This clonotype was recorded a few times. The chain joins TRBV7-2 to TRBJ2-5, with D unclear. Deletions cut 0 bases from V and 5 bases from J, with 4 bases between. The CDR3 spans 12 residues. Per the germline V gene, CDR1 is SGHTA and CDR2 is FQGNSA. The CDR3, as DNA: TGTGCCAGCAGCTTAGCGTGGGAGACCCAGTACTTC. Translating gives CASSLAWETQYF.

This clonotype came up many times. This sequence joins TRBV29-1 and TRBJ2-1; 12 positions agree with TRBD2. After removal of 8 bases from V and 7 bases from J, the junction contained 9 bases not matched to a gene. The CDR3 totals 14 residues. Germline V gene sequence: CDR1 SQVTM, CDR2 ANQGSEA. The CDR3 loop reads CSFLRLAGDNEQFF. The CDR3 coding sequence is TGCAGCTTCCTCCGACTAGCGGGGGATAATGAGCAGTTCTTC.

This clonotype appeared many times. In nucleotides, the CDR3 is TGTGCCAGCAGCTTAGTCGCAGGTCGGAGCACAGATACGCAGTATTTT. Translating it yields CASSLVAGRSTDTQYF. V usage is TRBV7-2 and J usage is TRBJ2-3; no reliable D call. The CDR3 has 16 residues. Germline lookup yields CDR1 SGHTA and CDR2 FQGNSA. With 1 base removed from V and 0 bases from J, the gap between germline ends came to 11 bases.

This clonotype was recorded many times. V usage is TRBV20-1 and J usage is TRBJ2-3; 7 bases map to TRBD2. J was trimmed by 7 bases and V by 0 bases; bases with no gene match: 10. The CDR3 totals 15 residues. From germline, CDR1 is DFQATT and CDR2 SNEGSKA (reference sequence). The CDR3 nucleotides are TGCAGTGCTAGAGATGGGACTACCTTGAGAAATACGCAGTATTTT. Protein product: CSARDGTTLRNTQYF.

By its share, this clonotype is medium-sized. V usage is TRBV5-1 and J usage is TRBJ2-4; the match to TRBD1 covers 9 bases. CDR3 length: 16 amino acids. With 5 bases clipped from V and 0 bases from J, the junction kept 6 bases outside the gene matches. Germline V CDR1 and CDR2: SGHRS, YFSETQ. This CDR3 is CASRPGQGLAKNIQYF. The CDR3 DNA reads TGCGCCAGCAGACCAGGACAGGGGTTAGCCAAAAACATTCAGTACTTC. Full variable domain (rest looked up from reference TRBV5-1 and TRBJ2-4): KAGVTQTPRYLIKTRGQQVTLSCSPISGHRSVSWYQQTPGQGLQFLFEYFSETQRNKGNFPGRFSGRQFSNSRSEMNVSTLELGDSALYLCASRPGQGLAKNIQYFGAGTRLSVL.

This clonotype appeared many times. The rearrangement joins TRBV24-1 to TRBJ2-3, with D unresolved. The CDR3 sequence is 12 residues long. Germline values: CDR1 KGHDR, CDR2 SFDVKD. V was clipped by 5 bases and J by 4 bases, with 6 bases between them. In DNA form, the CDR3 reads TGTGCCACCAGTGCCGGCCCAGATACGCAGTATTTT. Its translation is CATSAGPDTQYF.

Relative to its sample, this clonotype is medium-sized. J is TRBJ1-2 and V is TRBV6-2 or TRBV6-3; D gene ambiguous. Between the trimmed V and J ends, which lost 10 bases and 4 bases, there was a span of 19 bases. Per germline, CDR1 MNHEY and CDR2 SVGEGT. CDR3 length equals 14 residues. The CDR3 protein is CATVGHQALYGYTF. CDR3 in DNA: TGTGCCACCGTCGGCCACCAGGCCCTCTATGGCTACACCTTC.

This clonotype was counted at least ten times. The rearrangement joins TRBV7-2 to TRBJ2-7, with TRBD1 as a possible D gene (6 bases). Germline CDR1 reads SGHTA; CDR2 reads FQGNSA. CDR3 length: 16 residues. V was cut by 1 base and J by 2 bases, with 15 bases left in between. CDR3 loop: CASSLGGTGYPYEQYF. For the CDR3, the DNA is TGTGCCAGCAGCTTAGGGGGTACAGGGTACCCCTACGAGCAGTACTTC. Filled out from reference TRBV7-2 and TRBJ2-7, the complete variable domain reads GAGVSQSPSNKVTEKGKDVELRCDPISGHTALYWYRQSLGQGLEFLIYFQGNSAPDKSGLPSDRFSAERTGGSVSTLTIQRTQQEDSAVYLCASSLGGTGYPYEQYFGPGTRLTVT.

This clonotype was detected ten times or more. The rearrangement joins TRBV12-5 to TRBJ1-1; 7 nucleotides line up with TRBD1. The germline CDR1 and CDR2 sequences are LGHNT and FRNRAP. The CDR3 extends over 15 amino acids. The trim removed 0 bases at V and 5 bases at J, leaving 6 bases unmatched. The CDR3 region is CASGLVRTGWTEAFF. The CDR3 nucleotides are TGTGCTAGTGGTTTGGTAAGGACAGGATGGACTGAAGCTTTCTTT.

This clonotype was detected only a few times. The chain combines TRBV12-3 or TRBV12-4 with TRBJ2-2, with D perhaps matching TRBD1 or TRBD2 (5 bases each). This CDR3 is 16 amino acids long. V was pared by 2 bases and J by 1 base, with 11 bases between. In DNA, the CDR3 is TGTGCCAGCAGTTTACGAGGGGCGAGGAACACCGGGGAGCTGTTTTTT. Amino acid sequence: CASSLRGARNTGELFF.

This clonotype was seen at least ten times. This chain joins TRBV3-1 and TRBJ1-2; 9 bases match TRBD1. The germline V gene encodes CDR1 LGHDT and CDR2 YNNKEL (reference sequence). J lost 3 bases, V lost 2 bases, and 4 bases had no gene match. This CDR3 region has 15 residues. In DNA form, the CDR3 reads TGTGCCAGCAGCCAACATACAGGGGGCGACTATGGCTACACCTTC. Residues: CASSQHTGGDYGYTF. The complete variable domain, with remaining parts taken from reference TRBV3-1 and TRBJ1-2, reads DTAVSQTPKYLVTQMGNDKSIKCEQNLGHDTMYWYKQDSKKFLKIMFSYNNKELIINETVPNRFSPKSPDKAHLNLHINSLELGDSAVYFCASSQHTGGDYGYTFGSGTRLTVV.

This clonotype was seen at least ten times. This chain uses TRBV2 with TRBJ2-1, with 8 bases that match TRBD1. Per germline, CDR1 SNHLY and CDR2 FYNNEI. V was clipped by 6 bases and J by 6 bases; unmatched bases: 16. This CDR3 has 17 residues. The CDR3 bases are TGTGCCAGCAGCTGGGAGACAGGGGTTTCATCGGGCAATGAGCAGTTCTTC. Its protein product is CASSWETGVSSGNEQFF.

In its sample, this clonotype was seen many times. This rearrangement joins TRBV28 to TRBJ2-1; no reliable D call. Trimming left V 3 bases short and J 0 bases short, with 6 bases between. In germline, CDR1 is MDHEN, CDR2 SYDVKM. This CDR3 has 14 amino acids. The CDR3 coding sequence is TGTGCCAGCAGTTTTTGGCCCTCCTACAATGAGCAGTTCTTC. This sequence encodes CASSFWPSYNEQFF.

At least ten counts were recorded for this clonotype. The CDR3 region has the DNA TGCGCCAGCAGCTTGACAGAATACGGCTATGGCTACACCTTC. This sequence encodes CASSLTEYGYGYTF. V gene TRBV5-1 combines with J gene TRBJ1-2; D is undetermined. The CDR3 is 14 amino acids. From germline, CDR1 is SGHRS and CDR2 YFSETQ. The V and J ends lost 1 base and 4 bases respectively, with 11 bases between them.

This clonotype has ten or more counts. The chain joins TRBV5-8 to TRBJ1-5; 7 bases agree with TRBD1. V trimming: 0 bases; J trimming: 7 bases; junction bases outside the gene matches: 10. The CDR3 is made up of 16 amino acids. Germline V gives CDR1 SGHTS, CDR2 YDEGEE. The CDR3 DNA follows: TGTGCCAGCAGCTTGGTGGGGCAGGGGGTAACCCAGCCCCAGCATTTT. The encoded protein is CASSLVGQGVTQPQHF. Drawing the rest from reference TRBV5-8 and TRBJ1-5, the complete variable domain is EAGVTQSPTHLIKTRGQQATLRCSPISGHTSVYWYQQALGLGLQFLLWYDEGEERNRGNFPPRFSGRQFPNYSSELNVNALELEDSALYLCASSLVGQGVTQPQHFGDGTRLSIL.

By share, this clonotype ranks as medium-sized. This chain links TRBV29-1 with TRBJ2-1; D unresolved. V lost 4 bases to trimming and J lost 7 bases, with 5 bases between them. Germline V gene data show CDR1 as SQVTM and CDR2 as ANQGSEA. There are 10 residues in the CDR3. This CDR3 reads CSVGVNEQFF. In DNA form, the CDR3 reads TGCAGCGTTGGGGTGAATGAGCAGTTCTTC.